These 14 T cell receptor beta chains share one sample of origin, sequenced in a study of low-dose radiotherapy and immunotherapy resistance in tumors. Gene-specific TRAV and TRBV primers were used for first-strand cDNA, covering alpha and beta chains. TCR amplification involved 20 PCR cycles with a constant-region primer and V-primer adapter. TCRdb reanalysed the reads using MiXCR and keeps one entry per CDR3 protein. This sample yields around 17,000 distinct CDR3 sequences, of which around three quarters are seen a single time; under 6.5% belongs to the top ten. These receptors all stem from a human donor with advanced metastatic prostate, ovarian, gallbladder or colorectal cancer (not recorded which). This table probably holds off-target reads from a library built for another chain.

The rearrangement links TRBV15 to TRBJ2-5; no clear D. CDR1 is LNHNV, CDR2 YYDKDF, per germline (reference sequence). This CDR3 spans 14 amino acids. Deletions cut 0 bases from V and 2 bases from J, with 7 bases between. CDR3 loop: CATSRDGRQETQYF. CDR3 nucleotide sequence: TGTGCCACCAGCAGAGACGGCAGGCAAGAGACCCAGTACTTC.

The chain combines TRBV20-1 with TRBJ2-2; D gene uncertain. The CDR3 contains 13 residues. V shed 0 bases and J shed 5 bases, with 7 bases lying between them. The germline V gene has CDR1 DFQATT and CDR2 SNEGSKA (reference sequence). The DNA for the CDR3 is TGCAGTGCTAGAGATCCCAGGACCGGGGAGCTGTTTTTT. It encodes CSARDPRTGELFF.

This clonotype has just one count. This rearrangement joins TRBV12-3 or TRBV12-4 to TRBJ2-3; D is possibly TRBD2 (12 bases). The V end lost 6 bases, the J end lost 8 bases, and 24 bases lay between the germline ends. The CDR3 runs 16 residues. The DNA for the CDR3 is TGTGCCAGCAGCGCGGGGACAGGGGGACTAGCGGGTACGCAGTATTTT. This translates into CASSAGTGGLAGTQYF.

The gene calls are TRBV6-5 and TRBJ2-7; D gene uncertain. The germline V and J ends were trimmed by 3 bases and 1 base, with 10 bases remaining between them. Germline CDR1 MNHEY, CDR2 SVGAGI. The CDR3 loop spans 14 amino acids. The CDR3 loop is CASSYTALSYEQYF. The CDR3 DNA reads as TGTGCCAGCAGTTATACAGCTCTTTCCTACGAGCAGTACTTC.

This sequence joins TRBV11-2 and TRBJ2-7, with a tentative D call TRBD2 (5 bases). Trimming cost V 8 bases and J 1 base, with 15 bases left between them. The CDR3 length is 14 residues. Germline loops: CDR1 SGHAT, CDR2 FQNNGV. The CDR3 sequence is CASRRGHSSYEQYF. The CDR3 region has the DNA TGTGCCAGCCGTAGAGGGCACTCATCCTACGAGCAGTACTTC.

The V gene is TRBV19, the J gene TRBJ2-7; 9 bases are a match to TRBD2. V was pared by 3 bases and J by 5 bases, with 5 bases of the junction left unmatched. Per the germline V gene, CDR1 is LNHDA and CDR2 is SQIVND (reference sequence). The CDR3 runs to 14 residues. CDR3 sequence reads: CASSMRAGGHEQYF. DNA for the CDR3: TGTGCCAGTAGTATGAGAGCGGGAGGCCACGAGCAGTACTTC.

This clonotype is judged large. The CDR3 loop reads CASVLAGDYEQYF. CDR3 DNA: TGTGCCAGCGTACTAGCGGGAGATTACGAGCAGTACTTC. The V gene is TRBV11-2, the J gene TRBJ2-7; TRBD2 matches at 11 bases. The junction had 4 bases not matched to a gene; V was cut back by 8 bases and J by 4 bases. From germline, CDR1 is SGHAT and CDR2 FQNNGV. The CDR3 runs to 13 residues.

The count of this clonotype is one. The chain recombines TRBV28 with TRBJ1-2; possibly TRBD1 for D (6 bases). Germline assignment: CDR1 MDHEN and CDR2 SYDVKM. Trimming stripped 5 bases from V and 5 bases from J, with 9 bases between. The CDR3 runs 12 residues. The DNA for the CDR3 is TGTGCCAGCAGTCTACAGGGTTATGGCTACACCTTC. Translated, it gives CASSLQGYGYTF.

This clonotype was observed a handful of times. V gene TRBV28 combines with J gene TRBJ2-3; 8 bases are shared with TRBD2. The germline V gene has CDR1 MDHEN and CDR2 SYDVKM. Germline trimming cut 3 bases from V and 5 bases from J; bases unmatched to any gene: 4. The CDR3 sequence is 14 residues long. CDR3 region: CASSFRGGKDTQYF. The CDR3 nucleotides read TGTGCCAGCAGTTTCCGGGGGGGCAAAGATACGCAGTATTTT.

The rearrangement joins TRBV12-3 or TRBV12-4 to TRBJ2-1, with TRBD1 matching over 10 bases. V shed 3 bases and J 7 bases; nucleotides not matched to a gene: 3. The CDR3 has 14 amino acids. The CDR3 protein is CASSFRDRGNEQFF. CDR3 coding DNA: TGTGCCAGCAGTTTCCGGGACAGGGGAAATGAGCAGTTCTTC.

The chain recombines TRBV29-1 with TRBJ1-1; 7 nucleotides align to TRBD1. The V gene's germline CDR1 is SQVTM and CDR2 ANQGSEA. The trim removed 8 bases at V and 0 bases at J, leaving 12 bases unmatched. The CDR3 contains 15 residues. The CDR3, as DNA: TGCAGCTCAAAAGGGGCAGGGGGACTGAACACTGAAGCTTTCTTT. This translates into CSSKGAGGLNTEAFF.

The chain recombines TRBV21-1 with TRBJ2-5. TRBV21-1 is a documented pseudogene. The CDR3 consists of 11 residues. CDR3 nucleotide sequence: TGTGCCAGCAGCAAACAAGAGACCCAGTACTTC. It encodes CASSKQETQYF.

V and J are TRBV27 and TRBJ1-5; tentative D call: TRBD1 (6 bases). The V and J ends lost 4 bases and 5 bases respectively, with 12 bases between them. CDR1 and CDR2 from the germline V gene are MNHEY and SMNVEV (reference sequence). CDR3 length equals 14 residues. The CDR3 DNA reads TGTGCCAGCAGTTACGGACAGACCTATCAGCCCCAGCATTTT. Translated: CASSYGQTYQPQHF.

V is TRBV19 and J is TRBJ2-7; 11 bases are shared with TRBD2. With 3 bases clipped from V and 0 bases from J, the junction kept 7 bases outside the gene matches. The germline V gene has CDR1 LNHDA and CDR2 SQIVND (reference sequence). This CDR3 has 17 residues. The CDR3 sequence is CASSMSSGRIGSYEQYF. The CDR3 region has the DNA TGTGCCAGTAGTATGTCTAGCGGGAGGATTGGCTCCTACGAGCAGTACTTC.